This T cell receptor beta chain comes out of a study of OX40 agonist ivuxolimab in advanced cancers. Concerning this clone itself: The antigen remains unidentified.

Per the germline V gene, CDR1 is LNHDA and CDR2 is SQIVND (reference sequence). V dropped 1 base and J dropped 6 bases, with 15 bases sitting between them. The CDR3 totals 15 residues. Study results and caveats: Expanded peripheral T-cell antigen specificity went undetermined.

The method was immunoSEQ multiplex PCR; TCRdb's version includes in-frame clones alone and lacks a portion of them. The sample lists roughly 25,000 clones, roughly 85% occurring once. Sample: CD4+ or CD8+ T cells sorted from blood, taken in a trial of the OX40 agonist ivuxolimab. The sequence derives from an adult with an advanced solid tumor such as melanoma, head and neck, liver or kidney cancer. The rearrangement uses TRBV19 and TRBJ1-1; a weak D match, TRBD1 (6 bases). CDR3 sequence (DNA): TGTGCCAGTAGTATAGCGGGATGGGGGGCAGCTGAAGCTTTCTTT. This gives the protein CASSIAGWGAAEAFF.